This TCR beta chain was found in a study of T cell changes during pregnancy in multiple sclerosis. Germline V CDR1 and CDR2: GTSNPN, SVGIG (reference sequence). CDR3 length: 13 residues. J was trimmed by 5 bases and V by 7 bases; bases with no gene match: 7. Repertoires were generated with immunoSEQ multiplex PCR, while TCRdb's copy carries only in-frame clones and drops some. The repertoire holds about 20,000 clones, with 70% to 90% as singletons. The J gene is TRBJ1-1, the V gene TRBV30; 10 bases are shared with TRBD1. The material was CD8+ T cells from peripheral blood mononuclear cells, obtained after pregnancy. The origin of this receptor is a female donor in good health, enrolled as a control in a pregnancy study. The CDR3 DNA sequence: TGTGCCTACCGGGACAGGGGAGGGACTGAAGCTTTCTTT. This encodes CAYRDRGGTEAFF.